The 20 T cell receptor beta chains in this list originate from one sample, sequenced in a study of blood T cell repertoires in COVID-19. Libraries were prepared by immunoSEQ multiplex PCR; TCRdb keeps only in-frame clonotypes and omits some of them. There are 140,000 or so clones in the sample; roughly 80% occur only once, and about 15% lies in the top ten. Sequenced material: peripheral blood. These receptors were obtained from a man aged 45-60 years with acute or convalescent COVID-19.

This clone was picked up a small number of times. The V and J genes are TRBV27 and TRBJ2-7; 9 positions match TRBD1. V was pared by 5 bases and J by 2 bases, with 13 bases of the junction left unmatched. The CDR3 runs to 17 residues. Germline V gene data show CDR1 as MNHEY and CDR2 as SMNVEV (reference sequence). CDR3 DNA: TGTGCCAGCAGTACTAAGCCCCCGGGACAGGGAGCCTACGAGCAGTACTTC. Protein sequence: CASSTKPPGQGAYEQYF.

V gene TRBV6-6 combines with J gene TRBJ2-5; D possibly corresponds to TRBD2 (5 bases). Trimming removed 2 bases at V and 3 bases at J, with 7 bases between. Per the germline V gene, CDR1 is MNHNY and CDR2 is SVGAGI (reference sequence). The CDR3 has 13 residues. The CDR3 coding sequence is TGTGCCAGCAGTTACCGGGGAGAAGAGACCCAGTACTTC. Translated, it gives CASSYRGEETQYF.

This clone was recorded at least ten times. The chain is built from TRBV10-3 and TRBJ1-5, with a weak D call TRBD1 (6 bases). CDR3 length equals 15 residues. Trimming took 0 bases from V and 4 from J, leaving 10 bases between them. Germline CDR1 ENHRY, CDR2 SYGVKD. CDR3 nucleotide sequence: TGTGCCATCAGTGAGTCCAATCAGGGGAATCAGCCCCAGCATTTT. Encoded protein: CAISESNQGNQPQHF.

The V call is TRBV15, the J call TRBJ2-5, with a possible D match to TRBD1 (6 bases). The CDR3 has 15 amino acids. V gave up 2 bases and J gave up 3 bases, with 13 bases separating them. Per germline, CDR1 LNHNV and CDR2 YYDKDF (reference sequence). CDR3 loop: CATSRSGESEETQYF. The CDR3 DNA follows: TGTGCCACCAGCAGATCAGGGGAAAGTGAAGAGACCCAGTACTTC.

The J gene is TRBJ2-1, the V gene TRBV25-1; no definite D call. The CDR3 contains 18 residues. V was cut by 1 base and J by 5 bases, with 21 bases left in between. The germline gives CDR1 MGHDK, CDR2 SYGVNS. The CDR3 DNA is TGTGCCAGCAGTGAATTTTTAGTTGGCGGTAGGCTCGACAATGAGCAGTTCTTC. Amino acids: CASSEFLVGGRLDNEQFF.

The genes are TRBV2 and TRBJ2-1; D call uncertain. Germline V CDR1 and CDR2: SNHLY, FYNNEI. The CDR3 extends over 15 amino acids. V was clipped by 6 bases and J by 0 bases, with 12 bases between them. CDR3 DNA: TGTGCCAGCAGCGTCACAAGGAGCTCCTACAATGAGCAGTTCTTC. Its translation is CASSVTRSSYNEQFF.

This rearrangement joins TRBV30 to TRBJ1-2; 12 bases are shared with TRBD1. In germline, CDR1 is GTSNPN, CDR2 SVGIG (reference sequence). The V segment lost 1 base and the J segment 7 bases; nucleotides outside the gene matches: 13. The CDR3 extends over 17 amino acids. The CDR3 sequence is CAWSAFGPGQGAGGYTF. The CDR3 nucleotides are TGTGCCTGGAGTGCTTTTGGTCCGGGACAGGGGGCAGGTGGCTACACCTTC.

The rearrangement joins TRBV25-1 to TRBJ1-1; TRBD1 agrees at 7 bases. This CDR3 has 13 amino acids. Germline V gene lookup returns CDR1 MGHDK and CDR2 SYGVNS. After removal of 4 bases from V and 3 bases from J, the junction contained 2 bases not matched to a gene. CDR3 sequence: CASSGQGHTEAFF. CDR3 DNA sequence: TGTGCCAGCAGTGGACAGGGCCACACTGAAGCTTTCTTT.

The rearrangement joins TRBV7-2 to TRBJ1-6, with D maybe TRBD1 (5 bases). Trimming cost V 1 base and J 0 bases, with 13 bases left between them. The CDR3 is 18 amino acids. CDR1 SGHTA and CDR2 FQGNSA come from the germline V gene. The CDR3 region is CASSLDPRGSSYNSPLHF. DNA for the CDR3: TGTGCCAGCAGCTTAGATCCCCGGGGGAGCTCCTATAATTCACCCCTCCACTTT.

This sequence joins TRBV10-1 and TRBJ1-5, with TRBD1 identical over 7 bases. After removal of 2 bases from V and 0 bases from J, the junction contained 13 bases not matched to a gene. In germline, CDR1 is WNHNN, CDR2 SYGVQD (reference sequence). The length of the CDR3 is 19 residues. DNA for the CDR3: TGCGCCAGCAGTGAGGCCCCCGACAGGGATGATCATAGCAATCAGCCCCAGCATTTT. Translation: CASSEAPDRDDHSNQPQHF.

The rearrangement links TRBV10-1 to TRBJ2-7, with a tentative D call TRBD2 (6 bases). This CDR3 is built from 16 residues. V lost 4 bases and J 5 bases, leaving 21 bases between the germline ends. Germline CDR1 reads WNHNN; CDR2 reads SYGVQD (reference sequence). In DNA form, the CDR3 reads TGCGCCAGCAGTGGGGGAGGCCGGGATAGTCTCCACGAGCAGTACTTC. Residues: CASSGGGRDSLHEQYF.

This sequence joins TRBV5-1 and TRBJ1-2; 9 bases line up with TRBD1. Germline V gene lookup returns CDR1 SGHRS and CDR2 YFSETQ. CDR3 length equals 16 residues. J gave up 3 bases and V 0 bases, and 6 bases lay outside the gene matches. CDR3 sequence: CASSLGLTGGYYGYTF. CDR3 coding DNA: TGCGCCAGCAGCTTGGGCCTGACAGGGGGTTACTATGGCTACACCTTC.

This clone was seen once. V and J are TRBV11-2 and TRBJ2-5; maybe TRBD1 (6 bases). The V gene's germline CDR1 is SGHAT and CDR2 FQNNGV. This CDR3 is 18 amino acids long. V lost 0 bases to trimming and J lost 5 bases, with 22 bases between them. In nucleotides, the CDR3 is TGTGCCAGCAGCTTAGACACCGTACAGGGTTACCTCAAGGAGACCCAGTACTTC. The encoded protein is CASSLDTVQGYLKETQYF.

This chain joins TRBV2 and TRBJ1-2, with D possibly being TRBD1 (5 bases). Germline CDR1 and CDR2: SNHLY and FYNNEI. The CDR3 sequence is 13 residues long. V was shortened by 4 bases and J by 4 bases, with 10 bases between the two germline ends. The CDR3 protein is CASSGQSGYGYTF. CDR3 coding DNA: TGTGCCAGCAGTGGACAGTCTGGCTATGGCTACACCTTC.

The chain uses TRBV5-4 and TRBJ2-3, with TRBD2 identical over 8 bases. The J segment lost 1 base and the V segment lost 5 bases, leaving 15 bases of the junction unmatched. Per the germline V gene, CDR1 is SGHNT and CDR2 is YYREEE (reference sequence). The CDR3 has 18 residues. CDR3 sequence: CASSVTRGGLKRTDTQYF. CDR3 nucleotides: TGTGCCAGCAGTGTGACTCGCGGGGGGCTCAAGCGCACAGATACGCAGTATTTT.

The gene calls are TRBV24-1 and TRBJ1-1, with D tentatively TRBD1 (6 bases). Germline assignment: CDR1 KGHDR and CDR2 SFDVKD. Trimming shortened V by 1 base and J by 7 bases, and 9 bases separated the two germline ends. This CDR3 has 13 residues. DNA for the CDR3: TGTGCCACCAGTGATTTATCAGGGGATGAAGCTTTCTTT. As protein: CATSDLSGDEAFF.

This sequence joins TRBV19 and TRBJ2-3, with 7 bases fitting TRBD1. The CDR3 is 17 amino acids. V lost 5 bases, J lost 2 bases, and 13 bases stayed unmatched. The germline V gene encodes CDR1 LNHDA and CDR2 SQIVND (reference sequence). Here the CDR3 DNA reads TGTGCCAGTAGTGCCTTTCTCCGGGACAGTTACACAGATACGCAGTATTTT. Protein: CASSAFLRDSYTDTQYF.

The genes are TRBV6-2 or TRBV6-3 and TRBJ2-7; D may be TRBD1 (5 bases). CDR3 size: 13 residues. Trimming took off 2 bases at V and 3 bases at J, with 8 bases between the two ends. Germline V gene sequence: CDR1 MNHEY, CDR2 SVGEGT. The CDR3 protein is CASSYDSNYEQYF. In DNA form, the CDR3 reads TGTGCCAGCAGTTACGACAGCAACTACGAGCAGTACTTC.

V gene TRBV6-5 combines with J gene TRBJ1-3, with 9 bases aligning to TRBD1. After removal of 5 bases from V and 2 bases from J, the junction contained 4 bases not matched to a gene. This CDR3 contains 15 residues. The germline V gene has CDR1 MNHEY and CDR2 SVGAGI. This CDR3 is CASSRTGETGNTIYF. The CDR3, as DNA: TGTGCCAGCAGTAGGACAGGGGAGACTGGAAACACCATATATTTT.

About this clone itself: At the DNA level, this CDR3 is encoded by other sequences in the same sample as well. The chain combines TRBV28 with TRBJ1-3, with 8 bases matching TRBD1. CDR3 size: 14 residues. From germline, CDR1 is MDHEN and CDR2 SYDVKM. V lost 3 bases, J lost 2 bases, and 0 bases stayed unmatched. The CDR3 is CASSLTGAGNTIYF. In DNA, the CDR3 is TGTGCCAGCAGTTTGACAGGGGCTGGAAACACCATATATTTT.